Listed below are T cell receptor beta chains from one sample, sequenced in a study of blood T cell repertoires in COVID-19. Clones were sequenced by immunoSEQ multiplex PCR, and TCRdb holds only the in-frame ones, with some missing. The sample holds 50,000 to 65,000 clones, roughly 90% seen once. The specimen sequenced was peripheral blood. The receptors originated from a man in his 70s with acute or convalescent COVID-19. Both conserved end residues are part of each CDR3. The order of the fields is J gene, V gene, CDR3 protein.

>TRBJ2-5|TRBV9
CASSVAASGWIETQYF
>TRBJ1-1|TRBV6-5
CASSMGHPTEAFF
>TRBJ2-7|TRBV4-3
CASSQALTLSGTGGFYEQYF
>TRBJ1-4|TRBV7-9
CASSLDRGYEKLFF
>TRBJ1-4|TRBV28
CASTGNLNEKLFF
>TRBJ1-3|TRBV7-8
CASGPPARIRNTIYF
>TRBJ2-3|TRBV7-9
CASSLGRGTGNADTQYF
>TRBJ2-1|TRBV6-2/TRBV6-3
CASSYPPWGTSSRGNEQFF
>TRBJ2-7|TRBV7-8
CASSFPRTSGGYQYF
>TRBJ2-3|TRBV9
CASSVAARATDTQYF